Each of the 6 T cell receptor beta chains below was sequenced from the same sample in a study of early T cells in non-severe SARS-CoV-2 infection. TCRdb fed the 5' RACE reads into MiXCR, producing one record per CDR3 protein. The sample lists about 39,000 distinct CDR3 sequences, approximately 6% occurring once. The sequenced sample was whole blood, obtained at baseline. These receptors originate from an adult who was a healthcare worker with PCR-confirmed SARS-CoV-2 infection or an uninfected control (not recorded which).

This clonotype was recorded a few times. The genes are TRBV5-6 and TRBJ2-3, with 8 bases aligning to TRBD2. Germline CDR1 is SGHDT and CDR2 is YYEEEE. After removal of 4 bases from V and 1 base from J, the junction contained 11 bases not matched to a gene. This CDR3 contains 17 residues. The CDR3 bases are TGTGCCAGCAGCCCCAGGGTGGTAGCGGGACGCACAGATACGCAGTATTTT. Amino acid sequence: CASSPRVVAGRTDTQYF. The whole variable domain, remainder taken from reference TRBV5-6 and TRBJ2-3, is DAGVTQSPTHLIKTRGQQVTLRCSPKSGHDTVSWYQQALGQGPQFIFQYYEEEERQRGNFPDRFSGHQFPNYSSELNVNALLLGDSALYLCASSPRVVAGRTDTQYFGPGTRLTVL.

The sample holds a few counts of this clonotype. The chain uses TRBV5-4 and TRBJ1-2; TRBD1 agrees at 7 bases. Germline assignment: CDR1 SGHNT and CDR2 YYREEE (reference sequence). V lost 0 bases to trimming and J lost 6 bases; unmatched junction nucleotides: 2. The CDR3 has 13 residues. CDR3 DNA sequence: TGTGCCAGCAGCTTGGGAGGGGGCGATGGCTACACCTTC. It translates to CASSLGGGDGYTF.

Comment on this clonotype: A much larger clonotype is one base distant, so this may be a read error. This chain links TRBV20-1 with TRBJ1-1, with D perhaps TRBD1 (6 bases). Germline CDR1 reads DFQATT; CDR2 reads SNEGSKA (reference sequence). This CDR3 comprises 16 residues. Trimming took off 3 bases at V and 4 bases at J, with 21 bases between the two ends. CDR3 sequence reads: CSASFRGRGPFTEAFF. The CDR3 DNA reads TGCAGTGCTAGTTTTCGGGGGCGGGGTCCATTCACTGAAGCTTTCTTT.

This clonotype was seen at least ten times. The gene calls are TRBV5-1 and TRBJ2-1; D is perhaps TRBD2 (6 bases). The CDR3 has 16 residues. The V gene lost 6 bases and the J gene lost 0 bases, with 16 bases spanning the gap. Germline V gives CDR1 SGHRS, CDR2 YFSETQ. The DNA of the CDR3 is TGCGCCAGCAAGCAATCACGGGGGAGCTCCTACAATGAGCAGTTCTTC. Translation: CASKQSRGSSYNEQFF. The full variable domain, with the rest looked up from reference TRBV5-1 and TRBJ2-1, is KAGVTQTPRYLIKTRGQQVTLSCSPISGHRSVSWYQQTPGQGLQFLFEYFSETQRNKGNFPGRFSGRQFSNSRSEMNVSTLELGDSALYLCASKQSRGSSYNEQFFGPGTRLTVL.

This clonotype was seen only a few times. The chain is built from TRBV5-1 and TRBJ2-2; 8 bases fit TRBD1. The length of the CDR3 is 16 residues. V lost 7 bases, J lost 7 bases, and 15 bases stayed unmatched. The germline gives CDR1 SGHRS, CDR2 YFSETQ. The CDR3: CASSGRGTGAFGELFF. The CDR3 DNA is TGCGCCAGCTCGGGCCGGGGGACAGGCGCTTTCGGGGAGCTGTTTTTT.

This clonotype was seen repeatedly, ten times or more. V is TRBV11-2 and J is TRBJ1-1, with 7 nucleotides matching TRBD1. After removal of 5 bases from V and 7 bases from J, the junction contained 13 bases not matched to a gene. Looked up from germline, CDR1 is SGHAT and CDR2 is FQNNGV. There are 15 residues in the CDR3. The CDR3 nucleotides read TGTGCCAGCAGCCTATACCTCGGGACAGAAAATGAAGCTTTCTTT. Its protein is CASSLYLGTENEAFF.